Presented here are 23 T cell receptor beta chains from one specimen sequenced in a study of early T cells in non-severe SARS-CoV-2 infection. TCRdb independently ran MiXCR on the 5' RACE reads; one entry per CDR3 protein. The sample lists around 81,000 distinct CDR3 sequences, 13% to 15% occurring once. Source material: whole blood. Receptor source: an adult who was a healthcare worker with PCR-confirmed SARS-CoV-2 infection or an uninfected control (not recorded which).

This chain links TRBV20-1 with TRBJ2-3; TRBD2 is a possible D gene (7 bases). This CDR3 contains 14 residues. V dropped 3 bases and J dropped 5 bases, with 15 bases sitting between them. Germline V gene sequence: CDR1 DFQATT, CDR2 SNEGSKA (reference sequence). As DNA, the CDR3 is TGCAGTGCTAGGACCCGGGGGGCCGGAGATACGCAGTATTTT. Its protein is CSARTRGAGDTQYF.

This clonotype has at least ten counts. The genes are TRBV12-3 or TRBV12-4 and TRBJ2-2; D gene uncertain. This CDR3 is built from 12 residues. Trimming shortened V by 9 bases and J by 9 bases, and 14 bases separated the two germline ends. The chain's CDR3 is CASSLFGRELFF. CDR3 sequence (DNA): TGTGCCAGTTCCCTGTTCGGCCGGGAGCTGTTTTTT.

The genes are TRBV2 and TRBJ1-5; D is unclear. This CDR3 spans 15 amino acids. Trimming shortened V by 2 bases and J by 1 base, and 9 bases separated the two germline ends. The V gene's germline CDR1 is SNHLY and CDR2 FYNNEI. The CDR3 DNA reads TGTGCCAGCAGTGAACTGGCGCCCAGCAATCAGCCCCAGCATTTT. Translation: CASSELAPSNQPQHF.

This clonotype appeared many times. The chain employs TRBV18 and TRBJ1-2; 7 bases are shared with TRBD1. The V and J ends lost 3 bases and 4 bases, in that order; junction bases with no gene match: 14. The CDR3 spans 17 residues. The germline CDR1 and CDR2 sequences are KGHSH and LQKENI. As DNA, the CDR3 is TGTGCCAGCTCACCGGGACAGTCCTACTCGAACAGCTATGGCTACACCTTC. Encoded protein: CASSPGQSYSNSYGYTF.

This clonotype showed up just a few times. The chain is built from TRBV7-9 and TRBJ1-1; D gene unclear. In germline, CDR1 is SEHNR, CDR2 FQNEAQ (reference sequence). The CDR3 contains 12 residues. The V and J ends lost 1 base and 4 bases respectively, with 4 bases between them. The CDR3 DNA follows: TGTGCCAGCAGCTTAGGAGTCACTGAAGCTTTCTTT. Its protein product is CASSLGVTEAFF.

The V call is TRBV29-1, the J call TRBJ1-1; the D is unclear. This CDR3 is 13 amino acids long. Germline V gives CDR1 SQVTM, CDR2 ANQGSEA. Trimming removed 6 bases from V and 4 bases from J, with 15 bases in between. The CDR3 region has the DNA TGCAGCGTCCAGAAAGGGTTCGCCACTGAAGCTTTCTTT. Its translation: CSVQKGFATEAFF. Full variable domain (outside the CDR3, taken from reference TRBV29-1 and TRBJ1-1): SAVISQKPSRDICQRGTSLTIQCQVDSQVTMMFWYRQQPGQSLTLIATANQGSEATYESGFVIDKFPISRPNLTFSTLTVSNMSPEDSSIYLCSVQKGFATEAFFGQGTRLTVV.

The chain joins TRBV4-3 to TRBJ2-7; D is possibly TRBD2 (6 bases). Trimming stripped 4 bases from V and 4 bases from J, with 17 bases between. The CDR3 sequence is 15 residues long. The germline CDR1 and CDR2 sequences are LGHNA and YSLEER. Written as DNA, the CDR3 is TGCGCCAGCAGCCTCCTAAGGGCCCGGGGGTACGAGCAGTACTTC. Its protein product is CASSLLRARGYEQYF.

This clonotype came up a few times. This rearrangement joins TRBV13 to TRBJ1-2; 7 positions match TRBD1. Germline CDR1 is PRHDT and CDR2 is FYEKMQ (reference sequence). This CDR3 region has 14 residues. V lost 5 bases, J lost 4 bases, and 7 bases stayed unmatched. The CDR3 loop reads CASSPAGGSYGYTF. CDR3 nucleotide sequence: TGTGCCAGCAGCCCCGCAGGGGGAAGCTATGGCTACACCTTC. The full variable domain, completed using reference TRBV13 and TRBJ1-2, is AAGVIQSPRHLIKEKRETATLKCYPIPRHDTVYWYQQGPGQDPQFLISFYEKMQSDKGSIPDRFSAQQFSDYHSELNMSSLELGDSALYFCASSPAGGSYGYTFGSGTRLTVV.

This clonotype was picked up a small number of times. The rearrangement links TRBV9 to TRBJ2-3, with D perhaps TRBD1 (6 bases). This CDR3 contains 20 residues. Trimming removed 5 bases from V and 5 bases from J, with 33 bases in between. Germline CDR1 is SGDLS and CDR2 is YYNGEE. CDR3 nucleotide sequence: TGTGCCAGCAGTGACCCGTCCAGGGGTCATGGTCAGTCCTCGAGAGATACGCAGTATTTT. It yields the protein CASSDPSRGHGQSSRDTQYF.

This sequence joins TRBV28 and TRBJ2-7; tentatively, D is TRBD1 or TRBD2 (5 bases each). Per the germline V gene, CDR1 is MDHEN and CDR2 is SYDVKM. The germline V and J ends were trimmed by 2 bases and 2 bases, with 10 bases remaining between them. This CDR3 is 14 amino acids long. The CDR3, as DNA: TGTGCCAGCAGTTTACCCGGGACCACCTACGAGCAGTACTTC. It translates to CASSLPGTTYEQYF.

Only a few counts were recorded for this clonotype. This chain connects TRBV7-3 to TRBJ2-1; D unclear. The V end was cut by 3 bases, the J end by 1 base, with 7 bases between. The CDR3 runs to 14 residues. The germline V gene has CDR1 SGHTA and CDR2 FQGTGA. The CDR3 bases are TGTGCCAGCAGCTTCGGCGGTTCCTACAATGAGCAGTTCTTC. The encoded protein is CASSFGGSYNEQFF.

The J gene is TRBJ2-1, the V gene TRBV9; D possibly corresponds to TRBD1 (7 bases). Germline assignment: CDR1 SGDLS and CDR2 YYNGEE. Trimming removed 0 bases at V and 4 bases at J, with 11 bases between. The CDR3 is 15 amino acids. CDR3 nucleotide sequence: TGTGCCAGCAGCGTAGGGCAGGGGGGTTACAATGAGCAGTTCTTC. Translation: CASSVGQGGYNEQFF.

The rearrangement uses TRBV6-2 or TRBV6-3 and TRBJ1-1; no reliable D call. The CDR3 is 13 amino acids. The V end was cut by 6 bases, the J end by 2 bases, with 10 bases between. Germline values: CDR1 MNHEY, CDR2 SVGEGT. The CDR3 spells CASRNIFNTEAFF. The CDR3 DNA reads TGTGCCAGCAGGAATATATTTAACACTGAAGCTTTCTTT.

The J gene is TRBJ2-5, the V gene TRBV11-2, with TRBD1 matching 10 bases. Trimming at V came to 4 bases and at J to 5 bases, leaving 7 bases not matched to a gene. The V gene's germline CDR1 is SGHAT and CDR2 FQNNGV. CDR3 length equals 15 residues. Written as DNA, the CDR3 is TGTGCCAGCAGCTCGTCCGGGACAGGGGTTGAGACCCAGTACTTC. It translates to CASSSSGTGVETQYF.

This rearrangement joins TRBV19 to TRBJ2-2; D may be TRBD1 (5 bases). V lost 4 bases, J lost 4 bases, and 13 bases lay in between. The CDR3 length is 15 residues. The germline V gene encodes CDR1 LNHDA and CDR2 SQIVND (reference sequence). In nucleotides, the CDR3 is TGTGCCAGTAGTACCCAGGGTGGTGCCACCGGGGAGCTGTTTTTT. Its translation: CASSTQGGATGELFF.

This clonotype came up a few times. The chain is built from TRBV19 and TRBJ1-3, with TRBD1 matching 7 bases. The V and J ends lost 7 bases and 0 bases, in that order; junction bases with no gene match: 12. The CDR3 spans 17 residues. In germline, CDR1 is LNHDA, CDR2 SQIVND (reference sequence). The CDR3 reads CASTRTGGLFSGNTIYF. The CDR3 region has the DNA TGTGCCAGTACCCGGACAGGAGGATTATTCTCTGGAAACACCATATATTTT.

A remark on this clonotype: A junction end diverges from the germline sequence, so it may reflect a read error. This sequence joins TRBV20-1 and TRBJ2-7; maybe TRBD2 (7 bases). The CDR3 length is 14 residues. Germline V gene sequence: CDR1 DFQATT, CDR2 SNEGSKA (reference sequence). The CDR3 protein is CSTSLWGGTYEQYF. In DNA, the CDR3 is TGCAGTACTAGCCTGTGGGGGGGCACCTACGAGCAGTACTTC.

This clonotype was recorded a few times. V is TRBV20-1 and J is TRBJ2-1; D is uncertain. The CDR3 has 11 residues. Deletions cut 6 bases from V and 4 bases from J, with 7 bases between. Germline V gives CDR1 DFQATT, CDR2 SNEGSKA (reference sequence). CDR3 sequence (DNA): TGCAGTGCCCCGGAATACAATGAGCAGTTCTTC. Amino acids: CSAPEYNEQFF.

The J gene is TRBJ2-7, the V gene TRBV29-1; 10 nucleotides match TRBD1. Trimming cost V 7 bases and J 3 bases; bases outside gene matches: 3. The CDR3 has 12 amino acids. Germline V gene sequence: CDR1 SQVTM, CDR2 ANQGSEA. CDR3: CSARDRGYEQYF. Written as DNA, the CDR3 is TGCAGCGCCCGGGACAGGGGCTACGAGCAGTACTTC.

The sample holds many counts of this clonotype. The genes are TRBV28 and TRBJ1-2; weak D call: TRBD1 (5 bases). V shed 11 bases and J shed 7 bases, with 14 bases lying between them. The CDR3 consists of 11 residues. Germline CDR1 and CDR2: MDHEN and SYDVKM. The CDR3 sequence: CASWGEVGYTF. The CDR3 DNA is TGTGCCTCATGGGGGGAGGTTGGCTACACCTTC.

This clonotype has a handful of counts. The rearrangement uses TRBV5-6 and TRBJ2-2; D might be TRBD1 or TRBD2, each matching 5 bases. The CDR3 runs to 15 residues. Between the trimmed V and J ends, which lost 4 bases and 0 bases, there was a span of 10 bases. Germline CDR1 is SGHDT and CDR2 is YYEEEE. Here the CDR3 DNA reads TGTGCCAGCAGCCGGGACCCAACGAACACCGGGGAGCTGTTTTTT. It encodes CASSRDPTNTGELFF.

The chain employs TRBV20-1 and TRBJ1-1, with no clear D. Germline V gene data show CDR1 as DFQATT and CDR2 as SNEGSKA (reference sequence). V lost 6 bases to trimming and J lost 4 bases, with 18 bases between them. The CDR3 has 14 amino acids. CDR3 loop: CSAEVEGSATEAFF. The CDR3 DNA follows: TGCAGTGCCGAAGTTGAGGGCTCGGCCACTGAAGCTTTCTTT.

This clonotype has ten or more counts. The chain combines TRBV6-5 with TRBJ2-7; maybe TRBD1 (6 bases). V was pared by 6 bases and J by 7 bases, with 10 bases between. CDR1 and CDR2 from the germline V gene are MNHEY and SVGAGI. CDR3 length equals 11 residues. The CDR3 sequence: CASRQGREQYF. Here the CDR3 DNA reads TGTGCCAGCAGACAGGGTAGGGAGCAGTACTTC.